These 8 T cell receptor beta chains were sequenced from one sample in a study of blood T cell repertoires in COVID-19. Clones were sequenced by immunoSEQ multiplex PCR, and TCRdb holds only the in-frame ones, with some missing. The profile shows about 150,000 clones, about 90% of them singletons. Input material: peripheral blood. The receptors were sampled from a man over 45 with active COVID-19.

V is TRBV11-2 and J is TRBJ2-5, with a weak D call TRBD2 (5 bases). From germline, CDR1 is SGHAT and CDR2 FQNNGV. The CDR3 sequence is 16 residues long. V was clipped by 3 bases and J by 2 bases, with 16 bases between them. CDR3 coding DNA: TGTGCCAGCAGCTTTTCCTCGTTTAGGAGGCAAGAGACCCAGTACTTC. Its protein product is CASSFSSFRRQETQYF.

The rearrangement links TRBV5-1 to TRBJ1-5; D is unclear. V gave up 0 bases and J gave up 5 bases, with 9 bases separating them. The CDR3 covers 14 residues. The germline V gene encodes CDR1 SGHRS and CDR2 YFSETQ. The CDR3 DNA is TGCGCCAGCAGCTTGGGTGGGCGGGATCAGCCCCAGCATTTT. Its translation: CASSLGGRDQPQHF.

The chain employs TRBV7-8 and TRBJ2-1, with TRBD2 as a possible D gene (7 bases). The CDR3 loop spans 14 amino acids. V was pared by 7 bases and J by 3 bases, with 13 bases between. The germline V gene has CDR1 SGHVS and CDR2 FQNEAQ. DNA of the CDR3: TGTGCCAGCACCCCGGGGGGCCTCTACAATGAGCAGTTCTTC. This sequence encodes CASTPGGLYNEQFF.

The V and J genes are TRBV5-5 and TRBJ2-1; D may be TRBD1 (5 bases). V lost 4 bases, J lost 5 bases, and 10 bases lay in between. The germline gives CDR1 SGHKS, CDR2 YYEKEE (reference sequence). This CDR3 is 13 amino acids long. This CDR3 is CASSTDTDNEQFF. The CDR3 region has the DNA TGTGCCAGCAGCACGGACACAGACAATGAGCAGTTCTTC.

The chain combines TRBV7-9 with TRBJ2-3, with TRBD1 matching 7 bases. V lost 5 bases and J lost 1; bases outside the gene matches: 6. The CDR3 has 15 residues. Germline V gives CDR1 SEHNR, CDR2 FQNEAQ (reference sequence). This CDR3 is CASSITGAGTDTQYF. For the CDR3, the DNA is TGTGCCAGCAGCATTACAGGGGCTGGCACAGATACGCAGTATTTT.

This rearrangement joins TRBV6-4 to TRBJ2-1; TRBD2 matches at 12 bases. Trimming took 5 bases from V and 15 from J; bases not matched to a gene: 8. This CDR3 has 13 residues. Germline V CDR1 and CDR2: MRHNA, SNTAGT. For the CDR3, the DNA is TGTGCCAGCAGTTGGTCTAGCGGGGGGGCCGGGTTCTTC. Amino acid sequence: CASSWSSGGAGFF.

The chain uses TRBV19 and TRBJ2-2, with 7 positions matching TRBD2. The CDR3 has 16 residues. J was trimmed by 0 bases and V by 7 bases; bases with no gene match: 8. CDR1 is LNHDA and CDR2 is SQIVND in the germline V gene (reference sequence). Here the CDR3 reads CASTVRGVTNTGELFF. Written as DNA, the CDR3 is TGTGCCAGTACCGTCCGGGGGGTTACGAACACCGGGGAGCTGTTTTTT.

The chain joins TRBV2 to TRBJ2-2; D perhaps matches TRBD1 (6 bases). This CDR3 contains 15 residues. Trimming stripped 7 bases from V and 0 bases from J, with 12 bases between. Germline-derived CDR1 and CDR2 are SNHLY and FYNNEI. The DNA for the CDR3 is TGTGCCAGCAACCCGGGACAACCGAACACCGGGGAGCTGTTTTTT. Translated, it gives CASNPGQPNTGELFF. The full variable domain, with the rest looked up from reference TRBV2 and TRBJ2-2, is EPEVTQTPSHQVTQMGQEVILRCVPISNHLYFYWYRQILGQKVEFLVSFYNNEISEKSEIFDDQFSVERPDGSNFTLKIRSTKLEDSAMYFCASNPGQPNTGELFFGEGSRLTVL.